This TCR beta chain was obtained from a study of neurological immune-mediated disorders. Notes on the study in general: Phylogenetic analysis grouped 18 of 34 multiple sclerosis patients' repertoires together, suggesting a possible repertoire signature.

The unsorted libraries were produced from 2 million PBMCs held at -80 C. This clonotype was detected ten times or more. Antigen: not known. The cDNA was generated through 5'RACE incorporating 10-nucleotide random UMIs. Sequencing runs each generated in excess of 180 million TCR-beta sequences derived from 15-18 subjects. MiXCR, run by TCRdb on the 5' RACE reads, gives a single entry per CDR3 protein. The table records about 40,000 distinct CDR3 sequences, about 2.3% of them present only once. This CDR3 region has 15 residues. The V segment lost 5 bases and the J segment 4 bases; nucleotides outside the gene matches: 8. The germline CDR1 and CDR2 sequences are MNHEY and SVGAGI.

The V gene is TRBV6-5, the J gene TRBJ2-3; 8 bases are a match to TRBD2. The sample taken for sequencing was PBMCs. The TCR was taken from a man aged 50 to 60 with multiple sclerosis. CDR3 bases: TGTGCCAGCAGTCGTGACGGGGGGGCACCAGATACGCAGTATTTT. Translated, it gives CASSRDGGAPDTQYF.